Described below is a single T cell receptor beta chain sequence and its context. This clone's antigen is unknown. No base quality information exists; no much larger clone differs at one position. Each collaborating institution followed its own protocols to collect whole blood in K2EDTA tubes. Collaborator samples were shipped for TCRbeta analysis as frozen whole blood, isolated PBMCs, or DNA extracted from either sample type. This specimen comes from a study of blood T cell repertoires in COVID-19 (dated by TCRdb to the early 2020s). In terms of the full investigation: The collaborator samples originated in the United States, Italy and Spain and spanned the acute and convalescent phases of COVID-19. The prospective study material was composed of cDNA or gDNA derived from T cells, B-cell-depleted T cells, or PBMCs. Deeply sampled blood TCRbeta repertoires from subjects exposed to, actively infected with, or recovered from COVID-19 were included in the dataset. The repertoires were released in a freely available public database meant as a resource for research on the immune response to SARS-CoV-2. Samples came from the ongoing ImmuneRACE study (first 160 participants) plus 1,254 subjects from 6 global collaborators. Sample metadata almost always included a de-identified subject ID, COVID-19 status, age in years and sex. Where available, HLA class I and class II types were taken from metadata supplied by the sample provider and were not determined by assay-based typing.

TCRbeta CDR3 regions were amplified from genomic DNA using the immunoSEQ Assay, a bias-controlled multiplex PCR. The source study handled its data this way. Within the assay, amplification of reference gene primers was used to estimate how many nucleated cells each sample contained. To quantify the absolute abundance of each unique TCRbeta CDR3 rearrangement, sequence reads were collapsed and filtered. Productive Simpson clonality was computed per sample as the square root of Simpson's diversity index over productive rearrangements. TCRdb stores this immuneACCESS table with in-frame sequences only. Part of the clones is absent; in the studies checked, under half of the shortfall reflects unresolved V genes, and no reason is known for the rest. The D gene and trimming were derived from the DNA, and the V and J assignments and clone size from that table. The sample yields under 200,000 clones; 70% to 90% were counted once. The ten largest clones represent about 3.9% of the sample.

Points the paper makes about the study in general: The amount of clinical and demographic metadata varied by source and participant and was provided uncurated.

The junction carries 10 bases between V and J, which are trimmed by 1 base and 2 bases respectively. The CDR3 measures 16 amino acids from cysteine to phenylalanine. Just the 48-base CDR3 DNA is kept, in frame starting at base 1. Taken from the germline V gene, the CDR1 and CDR2 loops are SGHRS and YFSETQ. The TCR originated in a woman in her 70s with acute or convalescent COVID-19. The specimen sequenced was peripheral blood. The chain couples TRBV5-1 to TRBJ2-6; the D gene is not confidently resolved. CDR3 protein: CASSLQGGTGANVLTF. The base sequence is TGCGCCAGCAGCTTGCAAGGCGGCACTGGGGCCAACGTCCTGACTTTC.